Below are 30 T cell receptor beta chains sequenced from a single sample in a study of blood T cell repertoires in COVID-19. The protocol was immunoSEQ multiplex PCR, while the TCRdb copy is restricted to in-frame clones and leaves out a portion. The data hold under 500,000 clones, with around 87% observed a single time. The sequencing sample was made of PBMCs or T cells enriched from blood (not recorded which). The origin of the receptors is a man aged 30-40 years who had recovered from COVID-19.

The CDR3 protein is CASSITGDYGYTF. The CDR3 coding sequence is TGTGCCAGCAGCATAACAGGGGACTATGGCTACACCTTC. The chain employs TRBV5-4 and TRBJ1-2, with 7 bases fitting TRBD1. The CDR3 runs 13 residues. The trim removed 4 bases at V and 3 bases at J, leaving 3 bases unmatched. Germline V gives CDR1 SGHNT, CDR2 YYREEE (reference sequence).

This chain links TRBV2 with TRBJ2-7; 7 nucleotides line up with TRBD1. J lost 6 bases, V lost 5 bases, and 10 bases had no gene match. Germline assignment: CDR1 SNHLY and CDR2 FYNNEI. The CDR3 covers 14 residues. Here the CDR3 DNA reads TGTGCCAGCAGTTTAACCGGGACAGCCCTCGAGCAGTACTTC. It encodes CASSLTGTALEQYF. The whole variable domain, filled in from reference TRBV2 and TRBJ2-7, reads EPEVTQTPSHQVTQMGQEVILRCVPISNHLYFYWYRQILGQKVEFLVSFYNNEISEKSEIFDDQFSVERPDGSNFTLKIRSTKLEDSAMYFCASSLTGTALEQYFGPGTRLTVT.

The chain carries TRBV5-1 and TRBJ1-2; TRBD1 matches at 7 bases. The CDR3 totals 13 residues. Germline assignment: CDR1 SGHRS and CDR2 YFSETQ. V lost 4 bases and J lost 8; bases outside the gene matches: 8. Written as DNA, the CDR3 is TGCGCCAGCAGCATAACCACAGGGGACGGCTACACCTTC. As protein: CASSITTGDGYTF. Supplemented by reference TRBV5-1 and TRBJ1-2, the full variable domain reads KAGVTQTPRYLIKTRGQQVTLSCSPISGHRSVSWYQQTPGQGLQFLFEYFSETQRNKGNFPGRFSGRQFSNSRSEMNVSTLELGDSALYLCASSITTGDGYTFGSGTRLTVV.

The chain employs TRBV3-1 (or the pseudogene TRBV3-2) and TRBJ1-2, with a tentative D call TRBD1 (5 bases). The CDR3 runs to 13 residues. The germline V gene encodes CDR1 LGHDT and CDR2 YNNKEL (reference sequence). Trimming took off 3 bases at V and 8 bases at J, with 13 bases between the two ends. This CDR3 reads CASSQPGLRGYTF. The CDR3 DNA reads TGTGCCAGCAGCCAGCCGGGACTACGGGGCTACACCTTC.

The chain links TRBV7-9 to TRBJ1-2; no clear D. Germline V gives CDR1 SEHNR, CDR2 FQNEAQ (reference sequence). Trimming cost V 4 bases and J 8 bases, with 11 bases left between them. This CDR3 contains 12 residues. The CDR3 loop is CASSSAPGGYTF. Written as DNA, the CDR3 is TGTGCCAGCAGCTCGGCTCCGGGGGGCTACACCTTC.

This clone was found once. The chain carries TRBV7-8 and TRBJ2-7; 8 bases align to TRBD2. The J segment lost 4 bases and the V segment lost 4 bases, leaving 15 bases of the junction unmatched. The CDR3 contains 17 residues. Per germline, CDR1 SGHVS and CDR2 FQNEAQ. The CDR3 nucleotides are TGTGCCAGCAGCTCCTCCAAGACCGGGACTAGTGGGTACGAGCAGTACTTC. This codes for CASSSSKTGTSGYEQYF.

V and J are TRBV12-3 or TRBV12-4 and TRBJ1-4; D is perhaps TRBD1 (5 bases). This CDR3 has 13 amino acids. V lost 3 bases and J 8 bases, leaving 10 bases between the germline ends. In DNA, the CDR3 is TGTGCCAGCAGTTTGGGGGGAAAAGAAAAACTGTTTTTT. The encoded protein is CASSLGGKEKLFF.

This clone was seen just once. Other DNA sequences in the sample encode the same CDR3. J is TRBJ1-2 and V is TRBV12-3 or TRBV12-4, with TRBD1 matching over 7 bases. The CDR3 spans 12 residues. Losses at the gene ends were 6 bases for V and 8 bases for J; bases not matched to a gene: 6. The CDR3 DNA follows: TGTGCCAGCAGCGAGGGGGCGCGGGGCTACACCTTC. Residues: CASSEGARGYTF.

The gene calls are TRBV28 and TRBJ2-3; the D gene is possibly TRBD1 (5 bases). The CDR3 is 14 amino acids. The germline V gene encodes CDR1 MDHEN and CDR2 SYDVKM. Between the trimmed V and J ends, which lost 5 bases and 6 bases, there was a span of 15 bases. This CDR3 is CASSPEDTRDTQYF. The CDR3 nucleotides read TGTGCCAGCAGTCCCGAGGACACCCGGGATACGCAGTATTTT.

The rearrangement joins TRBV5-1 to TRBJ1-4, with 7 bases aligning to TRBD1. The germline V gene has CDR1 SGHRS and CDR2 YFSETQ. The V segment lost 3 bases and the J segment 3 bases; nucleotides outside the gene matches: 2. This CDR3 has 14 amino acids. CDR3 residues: CASSSGTANEKLFF. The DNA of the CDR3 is TGCGCCAGCAGCTCCGGGACAGCTAATGAAAAACTGTTTTTT.

The DNA of the CDR3 is TGTGCCAGCCTCCGGGCGGGGACAGCAAATCAGCCCCAGCATTTT. It yields the protein CASLRAGTANQPQHF. The V call is TRBV28, the J call TRBJ1-5; TRBD1 agrees at 7 bases. This CDR3 contains 15 residues. V dropped 8 bases and J dropped 4; count of bases not matched to a gene: 11. Germline V gene lookup returns CDR1 MDHEN and CDR2 SYDVKM.

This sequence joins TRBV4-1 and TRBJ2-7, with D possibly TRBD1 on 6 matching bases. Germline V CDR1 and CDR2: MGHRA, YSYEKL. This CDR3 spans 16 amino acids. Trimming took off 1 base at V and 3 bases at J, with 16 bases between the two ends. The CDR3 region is CASSQVFGQSFYEQYF. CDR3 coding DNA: TGCGCCAGCAGCCAAGTCTTTGGACAGTCCTTCTACGAGCAGTACTTC.

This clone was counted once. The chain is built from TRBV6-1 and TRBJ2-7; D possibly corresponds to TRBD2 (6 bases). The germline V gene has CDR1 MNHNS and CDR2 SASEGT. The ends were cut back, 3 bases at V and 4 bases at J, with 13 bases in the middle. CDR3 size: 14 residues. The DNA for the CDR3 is TGTGCCAGCAGTGATCGGGACTTTTTATACGAGCAGTACTTC. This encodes CASSDRDFLYEQYF.

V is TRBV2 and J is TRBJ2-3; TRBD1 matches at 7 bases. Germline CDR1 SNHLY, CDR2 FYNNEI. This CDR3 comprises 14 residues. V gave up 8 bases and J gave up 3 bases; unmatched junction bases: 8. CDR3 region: CASQGEFATDTQYF. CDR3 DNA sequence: TGTGCCAGCCAGGGGGAATTTGCGACAGATACGCAGTATTTT.

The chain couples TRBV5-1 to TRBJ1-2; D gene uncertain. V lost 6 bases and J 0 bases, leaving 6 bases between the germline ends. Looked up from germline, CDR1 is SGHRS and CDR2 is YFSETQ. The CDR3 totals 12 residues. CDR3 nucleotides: TGCGCCAGCAAACAAGCTAACTATGGCTACACCTTC. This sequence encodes CASKQANYGYTF.

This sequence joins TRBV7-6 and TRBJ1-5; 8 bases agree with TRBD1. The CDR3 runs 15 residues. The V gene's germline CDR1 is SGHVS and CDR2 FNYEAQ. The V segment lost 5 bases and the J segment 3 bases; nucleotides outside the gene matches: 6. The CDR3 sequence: CASSKDRGPNQPQHF. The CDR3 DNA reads TGTGCCAGCAGCAAAGACAGGGGCCCCAATCAGCCCCAGCATTTT.

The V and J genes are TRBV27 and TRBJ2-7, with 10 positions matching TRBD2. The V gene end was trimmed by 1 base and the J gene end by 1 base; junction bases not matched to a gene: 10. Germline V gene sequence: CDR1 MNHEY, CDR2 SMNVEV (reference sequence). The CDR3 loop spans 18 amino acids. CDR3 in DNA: TGTGCCAGCAGTTTATGGGGGAGGGGACTAGCGAAATCCTACGAGCAGTACTTC. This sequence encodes CASSLWGRGLAKSYEQYF.

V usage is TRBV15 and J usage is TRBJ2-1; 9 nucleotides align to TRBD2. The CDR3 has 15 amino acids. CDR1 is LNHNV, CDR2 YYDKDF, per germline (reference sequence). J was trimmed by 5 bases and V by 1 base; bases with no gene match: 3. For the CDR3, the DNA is TGTGCCACCAGCAGAGCCGCGGGAGGGAACAATGAGCAGTTCTTC. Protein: CATSRAAGGNNEQFF. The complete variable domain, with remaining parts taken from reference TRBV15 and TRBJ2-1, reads DAMVIQNPRYQVTQFGKPVTLSCSQTLNHNVMYWYQQKSSQAPKLLFHYYDKDFNNEADTPDNFQSRRPNTSFCFLDIRSPGLGDTAMYLCATSRAAGGNNEQFFGPGTRLTVL.

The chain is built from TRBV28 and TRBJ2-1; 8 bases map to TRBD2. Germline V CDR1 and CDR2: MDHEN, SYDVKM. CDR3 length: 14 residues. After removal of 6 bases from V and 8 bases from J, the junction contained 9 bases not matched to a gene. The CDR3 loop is CASSRGGKGYEQFF. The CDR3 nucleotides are TGTGCCAGCAGCCGGGGGGGGAAAGGCTATGAGCAGTTCTTC.

The CDR3 DNA follows: TGTGCCAGCAGTGAGGGACAGGGGGCCCGAGAGACCCAGTACTTC. Protein product: CASSEGQGARETQYF. The chain carries TRBV6-1 and TRBJ2-5, with 12 bases that match TRBD1. Trimming removed 3 bases from V and 4 bases from J; junction bases left unmatched: 3. CDR3 size: 15 residues. Germline V gene sequence: CDR1 MNHNS, CDR2 SASEGT.

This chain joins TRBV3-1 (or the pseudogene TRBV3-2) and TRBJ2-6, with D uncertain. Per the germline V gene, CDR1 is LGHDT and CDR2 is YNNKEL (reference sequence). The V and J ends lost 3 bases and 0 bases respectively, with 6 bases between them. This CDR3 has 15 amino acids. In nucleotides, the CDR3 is TGTGCCAGCAGCCAGCGTTCCTCTGGGGCCAACGTCCTGACTTTC. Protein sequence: CASSQRSSGANVLTF.

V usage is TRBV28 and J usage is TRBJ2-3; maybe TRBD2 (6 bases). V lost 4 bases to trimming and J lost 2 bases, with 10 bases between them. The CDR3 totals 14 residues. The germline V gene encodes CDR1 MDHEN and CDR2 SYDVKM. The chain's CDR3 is CASSSGTFTDTQYF. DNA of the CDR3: TGTGCCAGCAGTTCCGGGACTTTCACAGATACGCAGTATTTT. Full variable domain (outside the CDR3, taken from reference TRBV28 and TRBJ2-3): DVKVTQSSRYLVKRTGEKVFLECVQDMDHENMFWYRQDPGLGLRLIYFSYDVKMKEKGDIPEGYSVSREKKERFSLILESASTNQTSMYLCASSSGTFTDTQYFGPGTRLTVL.

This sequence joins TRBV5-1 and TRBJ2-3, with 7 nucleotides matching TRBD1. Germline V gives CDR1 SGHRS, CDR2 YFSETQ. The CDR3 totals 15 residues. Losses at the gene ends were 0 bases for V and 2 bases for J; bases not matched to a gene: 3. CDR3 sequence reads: CASSLDRGVTDTQYF. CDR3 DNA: TGCGCCAGCAGCTTGGACAGGGGTGTCACAGATACGCAGTATTTT.

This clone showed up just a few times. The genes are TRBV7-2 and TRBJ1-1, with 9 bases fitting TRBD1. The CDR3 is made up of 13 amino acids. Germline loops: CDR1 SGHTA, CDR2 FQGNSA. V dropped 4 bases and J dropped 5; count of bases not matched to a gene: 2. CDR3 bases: TGTGCCAGCAGCTCCGGACAGGGGACTGAAGCTTTCTTT. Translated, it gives CASSSGQGTEAFF.

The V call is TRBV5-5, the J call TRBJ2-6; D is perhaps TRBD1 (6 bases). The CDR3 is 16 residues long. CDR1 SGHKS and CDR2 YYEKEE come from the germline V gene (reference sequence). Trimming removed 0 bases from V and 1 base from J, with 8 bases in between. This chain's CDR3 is CASSLARGSGANVLTF. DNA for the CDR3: TGTGCCAGCAGCTTGGCCAGGGGTTCTGGGGCCAACGTCCTGACTTTC.

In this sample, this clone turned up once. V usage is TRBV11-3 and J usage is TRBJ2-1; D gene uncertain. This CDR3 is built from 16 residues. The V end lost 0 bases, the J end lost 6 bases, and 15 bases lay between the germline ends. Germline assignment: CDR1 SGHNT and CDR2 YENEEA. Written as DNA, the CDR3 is TGTGCCAGCAGCTTAGATCTTACTGGGCGATTCAATGAGCAGTTCTTC. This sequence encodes CASSLDLTGRFNEQFF. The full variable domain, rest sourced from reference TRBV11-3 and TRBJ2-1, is EAGVVQSPRYKIIEKKQPVAFWCNPISGHNTLYWYLQNLGQGPELLIRYENEEAVDDSQLPKDRFSAERLKGVDSTLKIQPAELGDSAVYLCASSLDLTGRFNEQFFGPGTRLTVL.

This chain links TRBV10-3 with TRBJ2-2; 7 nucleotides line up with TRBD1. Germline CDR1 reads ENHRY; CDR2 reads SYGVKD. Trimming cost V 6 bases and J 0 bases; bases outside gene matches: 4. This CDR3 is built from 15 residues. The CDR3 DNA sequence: TGTGCCATCAGAAAGACAGGGACGAACACCGGGGAGCTGTTTTTT. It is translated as CAIRKTGTNTGELFF.

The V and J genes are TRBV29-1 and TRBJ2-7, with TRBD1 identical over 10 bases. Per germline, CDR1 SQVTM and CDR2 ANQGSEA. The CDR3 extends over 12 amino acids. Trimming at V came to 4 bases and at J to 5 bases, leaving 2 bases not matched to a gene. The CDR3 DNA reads TGCAGCGTTGGGACAGGGGGGCACGAGCAGTACTTC. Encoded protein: CSVGTGGHEQYF.

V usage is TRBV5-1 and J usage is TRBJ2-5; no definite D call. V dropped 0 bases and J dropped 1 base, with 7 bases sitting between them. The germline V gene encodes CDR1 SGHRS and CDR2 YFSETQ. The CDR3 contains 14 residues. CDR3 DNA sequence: TGCGCCAGCAGCTTGGGTGACTTCCAAGAGACCCAGTACTTC. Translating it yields CASSLGDFQETQYF.

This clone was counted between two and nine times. Written as DNA, the CDR3 is TGTGCCAGCAGCATGGACGTGGCGAGGGAGCAGTACTTC. This encodes CASSMDVAREQYF. This sequence joins TRBV5-6 and TRBJ2-7; D not certain. Germline V lookup: CDR1 SGHDT, CDR2 YYEEEE. The CDR3 is 13 residues long. Trimming stripped 4 bases from V and 7 bases from J, with 15 bases between.